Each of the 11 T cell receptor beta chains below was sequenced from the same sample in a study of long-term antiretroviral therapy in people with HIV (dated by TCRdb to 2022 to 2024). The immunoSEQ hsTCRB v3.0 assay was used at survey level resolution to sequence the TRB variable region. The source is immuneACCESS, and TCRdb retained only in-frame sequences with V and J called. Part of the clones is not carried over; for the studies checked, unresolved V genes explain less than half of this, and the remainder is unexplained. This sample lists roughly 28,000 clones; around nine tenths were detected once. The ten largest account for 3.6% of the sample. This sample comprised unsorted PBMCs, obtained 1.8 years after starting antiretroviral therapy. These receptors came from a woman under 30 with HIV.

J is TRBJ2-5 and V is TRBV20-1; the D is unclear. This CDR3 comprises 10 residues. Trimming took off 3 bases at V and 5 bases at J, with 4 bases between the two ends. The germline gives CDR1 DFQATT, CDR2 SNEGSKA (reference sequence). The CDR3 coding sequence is TGCAGTGCTAGGAGTGAGACCCAGTACTTC. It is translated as CSARSETQYF.

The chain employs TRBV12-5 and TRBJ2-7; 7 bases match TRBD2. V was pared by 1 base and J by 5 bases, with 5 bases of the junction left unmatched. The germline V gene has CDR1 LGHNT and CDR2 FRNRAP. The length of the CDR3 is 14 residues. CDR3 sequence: CASGLGGLVDEQYF. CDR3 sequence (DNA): TGTGCTAGTGGTTTGGGTGGACTAGTAGACGAGCAGTACTTC.

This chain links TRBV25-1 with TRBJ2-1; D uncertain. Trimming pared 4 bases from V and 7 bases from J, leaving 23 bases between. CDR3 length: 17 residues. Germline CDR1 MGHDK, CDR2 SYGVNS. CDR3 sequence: CASSALSTLPQSNEQFF. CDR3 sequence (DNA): TGTGCCAGCAGTGCGCTTTCTACCTTGCCCCAGTCGAATGAGCAGTTCTTC.

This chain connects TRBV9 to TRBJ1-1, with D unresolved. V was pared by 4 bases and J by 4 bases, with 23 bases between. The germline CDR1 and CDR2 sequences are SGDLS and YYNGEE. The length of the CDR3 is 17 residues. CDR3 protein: CASSHTPTAWVGTEAFF. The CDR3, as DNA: TGTGCCAGCAGCCACACTCCTACGGCGTGGGTAGGCACTGAAGCTTTCTTT.

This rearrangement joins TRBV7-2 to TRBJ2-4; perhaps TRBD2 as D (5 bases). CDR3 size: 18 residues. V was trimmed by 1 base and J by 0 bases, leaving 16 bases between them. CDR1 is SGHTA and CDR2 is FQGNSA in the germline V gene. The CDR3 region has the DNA TGTGCCAGCAGCTTAGAGTGGTCGGGAACTTTAGCCAAAAACATTCAGTACTTC. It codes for CASSLEWSGTLAKNIQYF.

CDR3 in amino acids: CASSPTGDFTDTQYF. The CDR3 bases are TGTGCCAGCAGCCCGACAGGGGATTTCACAGATACGCAGTATTTT. The V and J genes are TRBV5-6 and TRBJ2-3; 8 bases agree with TRBD1. The ends lost 4 bases at V and 2 bases at J; junction bases unmatched: 6. Germline V gives CDR1 SGHDT, CDR2 YYEEEE. The CDR3 covers 15 residues.

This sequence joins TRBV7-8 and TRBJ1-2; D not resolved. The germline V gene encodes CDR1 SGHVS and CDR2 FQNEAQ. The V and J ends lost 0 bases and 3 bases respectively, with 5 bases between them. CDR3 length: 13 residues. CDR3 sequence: CASSLAEDYGYTF. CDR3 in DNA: TGTGCCAGCAGCTTAGCCGAAGACTATGGCTACACCTTC.

The CDR3 region is CASPPPQTGEDEQYF. CDR3 nucleotide sequence: TGTGCCAGCCCCCCCCCGCAAACAGGGGAGGACGAGCAGTACTTC. The V call is TRBV18, the J call TRBJ2-7; a possible D gene is TRBD1 (7 bases). Germline V gene data show CDR1 as KGHSH and CDR2 as LQKENI. V was cut by 8 bases and J by 5 bases, with 22 bases left in between. The CDR3 runs to 15 residues.

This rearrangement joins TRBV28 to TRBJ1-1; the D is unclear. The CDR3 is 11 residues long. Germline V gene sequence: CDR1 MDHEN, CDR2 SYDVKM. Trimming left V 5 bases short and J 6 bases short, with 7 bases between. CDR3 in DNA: TGTGCCAGCAGTGGGAGGCCTGAAGCTTTCTTT. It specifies CASSGRPEAFF.

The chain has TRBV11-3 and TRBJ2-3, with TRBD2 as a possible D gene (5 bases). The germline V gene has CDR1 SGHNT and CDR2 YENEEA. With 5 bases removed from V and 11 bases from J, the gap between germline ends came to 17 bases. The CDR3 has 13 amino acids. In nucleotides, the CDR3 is TGTGCCAGCAGCATCAGAGCGGACGGTGGGCAGTATTTT. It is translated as CASSIRADGGQYF.

CDR3 DNA sequence: TGCGCCAGCAGCTTCCTGGGGGCCGACACTGAAGCTTTCTTT. It specifies CASSFLGADTEAFF. The chain employs TRBV5-1 and TRBJ1-1; tentative D call: TRBD1 (6 bases). V shed 2 bases and J shed 3 bases, with 11 bases lying between them. Per germline, CDR1 SGHRS and CDR2 YFSETQ. CDR3 length equals 14 residues.